The clone carrying this TCR beta chain was counted a few times. Its matching antigen is unknown. V was shortened by 7 bases and J by 2 bases, with 20 bases between the two germline ends. The CDR3 runs to 15 residues. In germline, CDR1 is DFQATT, CDR2 SNEGSKA (reference sequence). The entry originates in a study of early T cells in non-severe SARS-CoV-2 infection. Study information: The authors sequenced bulk RNA from unsorted whole blood, leaving chains unpaired. Study-wide points: There was a bias toward anti-spike CD8 responses in VDJdb matching, which missed private and CD4 specificities.

Researchers attached unique molecular identifiers to individual cDNA molecules. TCRdb reanalysed the 5' RACE reads using MiXCR and keeps one entry per CDR3 protein. Of 75,000 to 80,000 distinct CDR3 sequences listed, 15% were seen once; the top ten hold approximately 12%. The receptor was derived from an adult who was a healthcare worker with PCR-confirmed SARS-CoV-2 infection or an uninfected control (not recorded which). This rearrangement joins TRBV20-1 to TRBJ1-2; D is ambiguous. Sequencing was carried out using whole blood. CDR3 region: CSVPPIAVQNYGYTF. CDR3 bases: TGCAGTGTCCCACCCATCGCGGTTCAAAACTATGGCTACACCTTC.